The entry that follows covers one T cell receptor beta chain sequence. No cognate antigen has been identified for it. No much larger clone is present one base from it, and per-base qualities are unavailable. The immunoSEQ assay was applied to genomic DNA to generate the TCR beta chain sequences. The source study handled its data this way. CDR3 sequences that did not begin with the conserved framework cysteine at position 104 were removed by hand. Clonality was calculated as one minus the normalized Shannon's Diversity Index, with values ranging from 0 (maximal diversity) to 1 (oligoclonal). To check whether a given CDR3 had different frequencies in two samples, for example brain versus blood, chi-squared comparison-of-proportions tests were used. Public clonotypes were found through immuneACCESS searches, while the VDJdb browser was used to judge similarity to known antiviral clonotypes. TCRdb holds this immuneACCESS table with in-frame rearrangements only. Some clones are missing; in checked studies, unresolved V genes explain under half, and the rest has no known cause. The D gene and trimming were derived from the DNA, and the V and J assignments and clone size from that table. In this sample the table shows approximately 77,000 clones, 93% of which occur a single time. The ten largest clones add up to around 1.6% of the sample.

This sample is part of a study of brain T cells in children with intractable seizures (dated by TCRdb to the early 2020s). With regard to the full study: A NanoString immunology panel was first used to screen resected brain tissue from about 54 pediatric epilepsy surgery cases for immune gene transcripts. Among the approximately 12 selected surgery cases, eight also had pre-surgery blood sequenced, leaving four with brain tissue only. Summary of the overall study and its limitations: Viral specificity was inferred only from CDR3 sequence similarity, and patients' HCMV serostatus was unknown. Sequencing depth differed between pre- and post-surgery blood, so clones missing from the pre-surgery sample may reflect undersampling.

The time point label corresponds to: resected brain tissue, or blood drawn just prior to surgery. The surgery cases that showed the highest brain T cell transcript signatures were chosen for TCR beta chain sequencing of brain tissue, and of blood when it was available. Before surgery, patients had received at least one anti-epileptic drug. TCR-sequenced patients were children with drug-resistant epilepsy due to tuberous sclerosis complex, focal cortical dysplasia, Rasmussen encephalitis or hemimegalencephaly. The Monarch genomic DNA purification kit was used to extract bulk genomic DNA from unsorted brain tissue and whole blood. Including cysteine and phenylalanine, the CDR3 has 15 amino acids. CDR3 DNA is the only sequence kept; it has 45 bases, read in frame from the first base. V and J are trimmed by 5 bases and 3 bases, and the gene matches miss 5 bases of the junction. Via the germline V gene, CDR1 is ENHRY and CDR2 SYGVKD.

The sequences come from peripheral blood, collected at surgery. This receptor was identified in a boy in the first two years of life with tuberous sclerosis and intractable seizures. This receptor chain uses TRBV10-3 and TRBJ2-5; 11 of the junction bases match TRBD2. CDR3 sequence: CAISRETSGKETQYF. Here is the DNA: TGTGCCATCAGTCGAGAGACTAGCGGGAAAGAGACCCAGTACTTC.